This T cell receptor (beta chain) was sequenced for a study of technical replicates of blood from a few donors. The CDR3 totals 16 residues. CDR1 is LGHNA, CDR2 YNFKEQ, per germline. Trimming cost V 0 bases and J 0 bases, with 9 bases left between them. TCRdb's copy holds only in-frame clones and misses some; the assay was immunoSEQ multiplex PCR. Of about 75,000 clones listed, nearly 98% are singletons. The genes are TRBV4-2 and TRBJ2-1, with a tentative D call TRBD2 (6 bases). This clonotype was sampled from a human donor in good health. What was sequenced was T cells isolated from PBMCs. The CDR3 reads CASSQDSGSSYNEQFF. DNA of the CDR3: TGTGCCAGCAGCCAAGATAGCGGTTCCTCCTACAATGAGCAGTTCTTC.